This entry is about one T cell receptor (beta chain). This clonotype was detected ten times or more. Which antigen it targets is not known. Nothing much larger sits one base from this clone, and base qualities are not available. The data were taken from a study of T cells in Graves' hyperthyroidism and ophthalmopathy (dated by TCRdb to about 2019). Looking at the study overall: Peripheral blood was collected at initial diagnosis, before any treatment. To identify TCR V-J signatures that set the groups apart, the researchers used a discovery cohort of 95 to 100 patients, made up of 40 to 45 with Graves' ophthalmopathy and 55 to 65 with stable Graves' hyperthyroidism. According to the paper, TCR Vbeta CDR3 sequencing was carried out on roughly 130 peripheral blood samples, which came from 40 to 45 ophthalmopathy, some 73 hyperthyroidism and roughly 17 progressor patients. The study also compared thyroid tissue and blood T-cell repertoires from more than 5 Graves' hyperthyroidism patients. Following sampling, methimazole starting at 30 mg daily was given to hyperthyroidism patients, and high-dose intravenous methylprednisolone was given to ophthalmopathy patients. Prospective prediction of ophthalmopathy was tested in an independent validation cohort of some 20 hyperthyroidism patients and approximately 17 patients who later progressed to ophthalmopathy. The roughly 94 discovery patients were randomly split 7:3 into training and test sets.

Moderately to severely active disease, a Clinical Activity Score of at least 3, a NOSPECS grade of at least 4, and a duration under 3 months were present in ophthalmopathy patients. Exclusion was applied to patients with uncontrolled infections, other autoimmune diseases, pregnancy or lactation. Diagnoses relied on clinical symptoms, serum thyroxine and TRAb, thyroid ultrasound and orbital computed tomography. PBMCs were isolated from 7.5 to 10 ml of fresh peripheral blood by Ficoll-Paque density gradient centrifugation. Trizol reagent was used to extract total RNA, and RNA quality was then checked on an Agilent 2100 Bioanalyzer. Measured from the cysteine to the phenylalanine, the CDR3 is 13 residues long. Kept here is only the CDR3 DNA, which spans 39 bases and is read in frame from base 1. V loses 6 bases, J loses 5 bases, and the germline ends lie 14 bases apart. CDR1 and CDR2 were assigned from the germline V gene as SQVTM and ANQGSEA.

Amplification of TCR beta CDR3 regions was carried out from RNA transcripts. The TCR CDR3 was subjected to a first round of RT-PCR using the HTBI primer set and the Qiagen OneStep RT-PCR kit. A second multiplex PCR round built the libraries, followed by size selection and purification. Sequencing of the libraries was done on an Illumina HiSeq2000 using paired-end 100 bp reads. The paper's data handling went like this. SOAPnuke was used to process the raw data, with reads discarded if the reads contained adapters or uncalled bases, had a mean Phred below 15, or lacked an exact constant-primer or identifier match. COPE v1.2.5 was used to merge the high-quality paired reads, and each unique nucleotide sequence was defined as a clonotype. MiTCR v1.1 was used to align the clonotypes against IMGT TRBV, TRBD and TRBJ reference segments. The analysis included only V-J combinations with a frequency above 0.0001, which together covered more than 99% of the repertoires. A TCS score was defined as the ratio between F50 (clonal expansion) and ExV (chaos), using BLOSUM62-based TCRdist between CDR3 peptides within each V-J. Welch's t-statistics and random forest reduced around 520 V-J features to roughly 13, which were used in a naive Bayes classifier (R e1071). The public reads were reprocessed in TCRdb via fastp at Q25 and MiXCR, keeping in-frame beta chains. Here each entry gathers all rows of one CDR3 protein and keeps the most common genes and DNA. The V and J calls come from TCRdb's annotation, not from the publication. A total of over 500,000 distinct CDR3 sequences appear in this sample, 17% of them only once. The ten most abundant clones make up around 17% of the sample.

Beyond this particular receptor, the publication reports: Sample size was not statistically predetermined, and blinding of investigators to group allocation was not performed. Most expanded thyroid clonotypes (frequency above 0.001) were also found in blood, which suggests that blood repertoires may mirror thyroid immune responses. In validation, the model predicted progression to ophthalmopathy a median of roughly 6.2 months before onset, with about 67% sensitivity and around 76% specificity. A 13 V-J signature model separated ophthalmopathy from stable hyperthyroidism, with approximately 87% sensitivity and roughly 81% specificity in cross-validation and 80%/75% in testing.

The rearranged segments are TRBV29-1 and TRBJ2-1; no confident D gene assignment can be made. The TCR sequence derives from a woman under 30 with Graves' ophthalmopathy. The source material was blood. The CDR3 loop reads CSVQTRNDNEQFF. The DNA reads TGCAGCGTCCAGACAAGGAACGACAATGAGCAGTTCTTC.